One sample yielded the 19 T cell receptor beta chains listed below, sequenced in a study of blood T cell repertoires in COVID-19. Produced via immunoSEQ multiplex PCR; TCRdb's table is partial and in-frame only. Among under 450,000 clones listed, approximately 86% were seen once. The sample consisted of peripheral blood. The receptors derive from a woman aged 60-75 years with COVID-19, enrolled during active disease.

The chain recombines TRBV5-1 with TRBJ2-2, with 7 bases that match TRBD1. V was clipped by 4 bases and J by 3 bases; unmatched bases: 6. Germline V gene sequence: CDR1 SGHRS, CDR2 YFSETQ. The CDR3 is made up of 15 amino acids. CDR3 coding DNA: TGCGCCAGCAGCGCGACAGGGATCGACACCGGGGAGCTGTTTTTT. This translates into CASSATGIDTGELFF.

The V call is TRBV29-1, the J call TRBJ2-3; 7 bases are a match to TRBD2. V gave up 4 bases and J gave up 7 bases; unmatched junction bases: 5. There are 12 residues in the CDR3. Germline assignment: CDR1 SQVTM and CDR2 ANQGSEA. The CDR3 DNA follows: TGCAGCGTTGCCGAGGGGACTAATACGCAGTATTTT. It codes for CSVAEGTNTQYF.

This clone appeared a single time. The chain has TRBV14 and TRBJ1-6; 8 bases are a match to TRBD1. With V trimmed by 4 bases and J by 4 bases, 9 bases remained unmatched. The CDR3 is 17 residues long. The germline V gene encodes CDR1 SGHDN and CDR2 FVKESK. The DNA for the CDR3 is TGTGCCAGCAGCCCCCGGACAGGGCTCCTATATAATTCACCCCTCCACTTT. Translation: CASSPRTGLLYNSPLHF.

The rearrangement links TRBV7-3 to TRBJ2-5, with D maybe TRBD1 (6 bases). With 5 bases removed from V and 2 bases from J, the gap between germline ends came to 9 bases. This CDR3 is 13 amino acids long. Looked up from germline, CDR1 is SGHTA and CDR2 is FQGTGA. In DNA, the CDR3 is TGTGCCAGCAGCCCCGGACAGCAAGAGACCCAGTACTTC. Translating gives CASSPGQQETQYF.

This clone was detected a few times. The chain carries TRBV7-3 and TRBJ2-2; D gene ambiguous. CDR1 and CDR2 (germline): SGHTA, FQGTGA. Trimming took 2 bases from V and 0 from J, leaving 10 bases between them. The CDR3 is 16 residues long. The DNA of the CDR3 is TGTGCCAGCAGCTTACGAGTAACCTCGAACACCGGGGAGCTGTTTTTT. It encodes CASSLRVTSNTGELFF.

The chain carries TRBV6-5 and TRBJ2-3; the D gene is possibly TRBD1 (6 bases). Trimming left V 4 bases short and J 0 bases short, with 11 bases between. CDR1 is MNHEY, CDR2 SVGAGI, per germline. CDR3 length: 15 residues. In nucleotides, the CDR3 is TGTGCCAGCAGTTGGGGGCAGCCTAGCACAGATACGCAGTATTTT. Translation: CASSWGQPSTDTQYF.

This rearrangement joins TRBV7-9 to TRBJ2-2; 7 nucleotides align to TRBD1. This CDR3 has 15 amino acids. Trimming removed 5 bases from V and 5 bases from J; junction bases left unmatched: 8. CDR1 and CDR2 from the germline V gene are SEHNR and FQNEAQ (reference sequence). This CDR3 is CASSLQGGGTGELFF. The DNA of the CDR3 is TGTGCCAGCAGCCTGCAAGGGGGCGGTACCGGGGAGCTGTTTTTT.

The chain employs TRBV5-3 and TRBJ2-1; 14 bases fit TRBD2. TRBV5-3 is an open reading frame whose function is uncertain. V lost 6 bases and J lost 10; bases outside the gene matches: 9. This CDR3 spans 15 amino acids. The CDR3 loop reads CARTREGLAGVEQFF. CDR3 nucleotide sequence: TGTGCCAGAACCCGCGAGGGACTAGCGGGGGTGGAGCAGTTCTTC.

V is TRBV7-5 and J is TRBJ2-7; whether TRBD1, the table's D call, matches the DNA was not checked. TRBV7-5 is recorded as a pseudogene. This CDR3 comprises 11 residues. CDR3 coding DNA: TGTGTCAGAAGCTCAATAGGGGGAGAGTACTTC. It yields the protein CVRSSIGGEYF.

The rearrangement links TRBV18 to TRBJ2-2; D perhaps matches TRBD1 (6 bases). Germline CDR1 and CDR2: KGHSH and LQKENI. There are 15 residues in the CDR3. V gave up 2 bases and J gave up 6 bases, with 13 bases separating them. The CDR3 sequence is CASSPGGRGAGELFF. The CDR3 bases are TGTGCCAGCTCACCAGGTGGCAGGGGAGCCGGGGAGCTGTTTTTT.

V usage is TRBV4-1 and J usage is TRBJ2-1; 9 nucleotides agree with TRBD2. CDR1 is MGHRA and CDR2 is YSYEKL in the germline V gene. V lost 0 bases, J lost 4 bases, and 10 bases stayed unmatched. This CDR3 has 18 amino acids. For the CDR3, the DNA is TGCGCCAGCAGCCAAGATGGTCGGCTAGCGGGACAATACAATGAGCAGTTCTTC. Amino acid sequence: CASSQDGRLAGQYNEQFF.

This clone has just a few counts. The gene calls are TRBV5-1 and TRBJ1-1; 10 positions match TRBD1. V lost 3 bases and J lost 6; bases outside the gene matches: 5. The CDR3 extends over 14 amino acids. The germline gives CDR1 SGHRS, CDR2 YFSETQ. CDR3 protein: CASSSAGTGAEAFF. The CDR3 bases are TGCGCCAGCAGCTCCGCCGGGACAGGGGCTGAAGCTTTCTTT. Complete variable domain (other parts from reference TRBV5-1 and TRBJ1-1): KAGVTQTPRYLIKTRGQQVTLSCSPISGHRSVSWYQQTPGQGLQFLFEYFSETQRNKGNFPGRFSGRQFSNSRSEMNVSTLELGDSALYLCASSSAGTGAEAFFGQGTRLTVV.

The chain employs TRBV5-4 and TRBJ2-2, with 8 nucleotides matching TRBD2. V was pared by 0 bases and J by 7 bases, with 8 bases of the junction left unmatched. CDR1 and CDR2 from the germline V gene are SGHNT and YYREEE (reference sequence). The CDR3 loop spans 16 amino acids. This CDR3 reads CASSLARGGLNGELFF. As DNA, the CDR3 is TGTGCCAGCAGCTTGGCACGGGGGGGCCTTAACGGGGAGCTGTTTTTT.

The chain links TRBV5-8 to TRBJ2-7; 9 nucleotides line up with TRBD1. The CDR3 runs to 17 residues. Trimming cost V 4 bases and J 2 bases; bases outside gene matches: 13. Germline assignment: CDR1 SGHTS and CDR2 YDEGEE. DNA for the CDR3: TGTGCCAGCAGCGGAACGGGACAGGGTTCCATTACCTACGAGCAGTACTTC. Its protein is CASSGTGQGSITYEQYF.

The chain employs TRBV10-3 and TRBJ2-4; 10 bases are shared with TRBD2. This CDR3 has 16 residues. Trimming at V came to 7 bases and at J to 6 bases, leaving 12 bases not matched to a gene. CDR1 and CDR2 (germline): ENHRY, SYGVKD. This CDR3 reads CAIKKGLAGDGNIQYF. The CDR3 DNA reads TGTGCCATCAAAAAAGGCCTAGCGGGGGACGGAAACATTCAGTACTTC.

On this clone itself: At the DNA level, this CDR3 is encoded by other sequences in the same sample as well. The chain uses TRBV27 and TRBJ2-5; maybe TRBD2 (6 bases). Germline loops: CDR1 MNHEY, CDR2 SMNVEV (reference sequence). Between the trimmed V and J ends, which lost 2 bases and 5 bases, there was a span of 6 bases. The CDR3 loop spans 12 amino acids. The CDR3 DNA follows: TGTGCCAGCAGTTTACGGGGGGAGACCCAGTACTTC. This encodes CASSLRGETQYF.

This chain links TRBV3-1 (or the pseudogene TRBV3-2) with TRBJ2-2, with no clear D. Germline CDR1 and CDR2: LGHDT and YNNKEL (reference sequence). The CDR3 runs 13 residues. Trimming removed 1 base from V and 7 bases from J, with 7 bases in between. The CDR3 here is CASSQGGGGELFF. CDR3 bases: TGTGCCAGCAGCCAAGGAGGCGGCGGGGAGCTGTTTTTT.

J is TRBJ1-5 and V is TRBV9; TRBD1 is a possible D gene (5 bases). CDR3 length equals 17 residues. The germline CDR1 and CDR2 sequences are SGDLS and YYNGEE. V was shortened by 3 bases and J by 3 bases, with 19 bases between the two germline ends. The CDR3 coding sequence is TGTGCCAGCAGCGCCGAATTAAGACAGCTAACCAATCAGCCCCAGCATTTT. This sequence encodes CASSAELRQLTNQPQHF.

The chain has TRBV30 and TRBJ1-1; 7 nucleotides agree with TRBD1. This CDR3 is built from 14 residues. CDR1 is GTSNPN and CDR2 is SVGIG in the germline V gene (reference sequence). J lost 11 bases, V lost 3 bases, and 15 bases had no gene match. The CDR3 is CAWSPLTGRVRAFF. CDR3 DNA sequence: TGTGCCTGGAGCCCCTTGACAGGGCGGGTTAGGGCTTTCTTT.